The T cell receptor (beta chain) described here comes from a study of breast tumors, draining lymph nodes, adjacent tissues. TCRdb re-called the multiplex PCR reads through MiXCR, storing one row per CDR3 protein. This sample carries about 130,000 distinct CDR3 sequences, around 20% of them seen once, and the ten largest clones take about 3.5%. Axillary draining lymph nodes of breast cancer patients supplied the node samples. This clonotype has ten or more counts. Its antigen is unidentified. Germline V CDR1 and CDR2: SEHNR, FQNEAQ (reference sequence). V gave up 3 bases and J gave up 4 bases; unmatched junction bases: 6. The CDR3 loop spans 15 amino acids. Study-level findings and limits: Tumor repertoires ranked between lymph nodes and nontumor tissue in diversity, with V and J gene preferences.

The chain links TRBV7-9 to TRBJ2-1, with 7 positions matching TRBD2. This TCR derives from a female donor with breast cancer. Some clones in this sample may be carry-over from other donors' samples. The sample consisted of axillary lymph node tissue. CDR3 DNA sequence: TGTGCCAGCAGCTTGGGGGAGGGATTGTACAATGAGCAGTTCTTC. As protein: CASSLGEGLYNEQFF.